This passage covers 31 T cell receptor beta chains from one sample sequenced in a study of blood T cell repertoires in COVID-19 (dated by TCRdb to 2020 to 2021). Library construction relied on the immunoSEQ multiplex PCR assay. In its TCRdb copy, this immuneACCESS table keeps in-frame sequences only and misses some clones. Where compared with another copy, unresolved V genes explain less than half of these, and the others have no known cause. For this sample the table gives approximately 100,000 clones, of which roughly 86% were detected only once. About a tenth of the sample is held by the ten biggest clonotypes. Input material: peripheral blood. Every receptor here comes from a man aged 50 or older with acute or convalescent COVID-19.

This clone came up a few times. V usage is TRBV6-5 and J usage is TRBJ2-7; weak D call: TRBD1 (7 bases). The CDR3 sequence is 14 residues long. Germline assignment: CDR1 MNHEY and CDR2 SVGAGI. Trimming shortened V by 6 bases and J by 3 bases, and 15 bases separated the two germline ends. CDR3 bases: TGTGCCAGCAGGGTGCAGGGGGAGGACTACGAGCAGTACTTC. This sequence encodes CASRVQGEDYEQYF.

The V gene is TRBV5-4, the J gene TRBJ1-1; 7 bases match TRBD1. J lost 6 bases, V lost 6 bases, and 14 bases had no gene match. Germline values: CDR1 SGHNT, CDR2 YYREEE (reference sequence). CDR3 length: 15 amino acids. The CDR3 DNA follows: TGTGCCAGCAAAATTAACCCACAGGGGATCGCTGAAGCTTTCTTT. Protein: CASKINPQGIAEAFF.

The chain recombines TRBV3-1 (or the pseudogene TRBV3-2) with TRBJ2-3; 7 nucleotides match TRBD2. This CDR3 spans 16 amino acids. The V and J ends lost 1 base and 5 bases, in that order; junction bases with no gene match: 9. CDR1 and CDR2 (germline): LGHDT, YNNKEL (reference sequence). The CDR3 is CASSQGSGGLKDTQYF. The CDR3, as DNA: TGTGCCAGCAGCCAAGGCTCGGGAGGTCTCAAAGATACGCAGTATTTT.

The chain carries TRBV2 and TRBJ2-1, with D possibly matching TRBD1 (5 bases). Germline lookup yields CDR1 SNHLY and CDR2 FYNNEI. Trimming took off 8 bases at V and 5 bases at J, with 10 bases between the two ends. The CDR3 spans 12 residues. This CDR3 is CASAGPHNEQFF. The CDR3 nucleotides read TGTGCCAGCGCAGGGCCCCACAATGAGCAGTTCTTC.

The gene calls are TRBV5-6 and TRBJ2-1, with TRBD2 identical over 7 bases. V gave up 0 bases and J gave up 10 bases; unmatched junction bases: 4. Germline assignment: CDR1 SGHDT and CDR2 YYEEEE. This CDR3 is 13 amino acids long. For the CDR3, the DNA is TGTGCCAGCAGCTTGGCCCTGGGAGGGGAGCAGTTCTTC. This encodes CASSLALGGEQFF.

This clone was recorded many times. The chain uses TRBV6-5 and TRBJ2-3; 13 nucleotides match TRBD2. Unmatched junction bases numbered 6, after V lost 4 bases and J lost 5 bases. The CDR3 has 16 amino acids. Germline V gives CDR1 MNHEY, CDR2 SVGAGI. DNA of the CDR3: TGTGCCAGCAGTTCCGGGACTAGCGGGATCATAGATACGCAGTATTTT. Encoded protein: CASSSGTSGIIDTQYF.

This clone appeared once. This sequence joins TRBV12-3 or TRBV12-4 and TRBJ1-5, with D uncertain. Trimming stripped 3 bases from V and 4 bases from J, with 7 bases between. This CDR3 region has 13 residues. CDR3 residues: CASSFNRNQPQHF. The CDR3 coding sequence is TGTGCCAGCAGTTTTAACCGGAATCAGCCCCAGCATTTT.

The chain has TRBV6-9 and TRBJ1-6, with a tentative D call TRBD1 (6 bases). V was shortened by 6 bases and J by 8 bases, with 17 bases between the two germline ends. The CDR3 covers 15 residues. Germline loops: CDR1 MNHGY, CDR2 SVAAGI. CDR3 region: CASSQSTGMDSPLHF. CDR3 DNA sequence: TGTGCCAGCAGCCAAAGTACAGGGATGGATTCACCCCTCCACTTT.

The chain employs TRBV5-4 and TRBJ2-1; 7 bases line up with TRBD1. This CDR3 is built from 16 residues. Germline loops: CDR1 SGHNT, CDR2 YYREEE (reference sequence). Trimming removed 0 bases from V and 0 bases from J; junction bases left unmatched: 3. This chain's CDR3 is CASSLESGGSYNEQFF. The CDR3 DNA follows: TGTGCCAGCAGCTTGGAATCAGGGGGCTCCTACAATGAGCAGTTCTTC.

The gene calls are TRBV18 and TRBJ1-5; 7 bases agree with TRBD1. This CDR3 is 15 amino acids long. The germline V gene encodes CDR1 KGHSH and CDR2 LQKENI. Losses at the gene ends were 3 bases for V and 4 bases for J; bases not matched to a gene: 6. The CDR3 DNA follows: TGTGCCAGCTCACCTCCGACAGGGCGGAATCAGCCCCAGCATTTT. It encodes CASSPPTGRNQPQHF.

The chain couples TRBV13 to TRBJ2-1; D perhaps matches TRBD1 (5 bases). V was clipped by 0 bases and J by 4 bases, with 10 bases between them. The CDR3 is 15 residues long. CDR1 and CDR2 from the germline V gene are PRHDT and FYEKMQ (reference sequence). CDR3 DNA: TGTGCCAGCAGCTTAGGGGCCCCAGGGTACAATGAGCAGTTCTTC. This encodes CASSLGAPGYNEQFF.

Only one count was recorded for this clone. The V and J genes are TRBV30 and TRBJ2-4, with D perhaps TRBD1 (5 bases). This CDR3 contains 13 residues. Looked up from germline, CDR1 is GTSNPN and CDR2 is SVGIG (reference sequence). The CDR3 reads CSMDIQLKNIQYF. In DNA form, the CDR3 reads TGTTCCATGGACATCCAACTCAAAAACATTCAGTACTTC.

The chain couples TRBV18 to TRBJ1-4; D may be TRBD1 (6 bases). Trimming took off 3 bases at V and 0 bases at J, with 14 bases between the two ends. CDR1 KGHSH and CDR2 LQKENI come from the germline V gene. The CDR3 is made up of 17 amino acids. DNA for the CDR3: TGTGCCAGCTCACCCATCCGACAGGCCTCAACTAATGAAAAACTGTTTTTT. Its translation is CASSPIRQASTNEKLFF. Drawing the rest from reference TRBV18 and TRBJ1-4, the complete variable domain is NAGVMQNPRHLVRRRGQEARLRCSPMKGHSHVYWYRQLPEEGLKFMVYLQKENIIDESGMPKERFSAEFPKEGPSILRIQQVVRGDSAAYFCASSPIRQASTNEKLFFGSGTQLSVL.

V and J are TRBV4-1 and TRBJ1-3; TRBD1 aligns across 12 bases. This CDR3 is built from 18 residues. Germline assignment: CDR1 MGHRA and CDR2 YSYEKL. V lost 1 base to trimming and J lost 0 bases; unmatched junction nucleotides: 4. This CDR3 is CASSQGGTGGLSGNTIYF. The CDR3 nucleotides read TGCGCCAGCAGCCAAGGGGGGACAGGGGGCCTCTCTGGAAACACCATATATTTT.

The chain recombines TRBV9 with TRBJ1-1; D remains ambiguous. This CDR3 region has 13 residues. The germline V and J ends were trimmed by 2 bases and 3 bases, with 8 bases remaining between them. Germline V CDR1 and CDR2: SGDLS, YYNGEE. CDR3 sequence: CASSVSSYTEAFF. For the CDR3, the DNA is TGTGCCAGCAGCGTTAGTAGTTACACTGAAGCTTTCTTT.

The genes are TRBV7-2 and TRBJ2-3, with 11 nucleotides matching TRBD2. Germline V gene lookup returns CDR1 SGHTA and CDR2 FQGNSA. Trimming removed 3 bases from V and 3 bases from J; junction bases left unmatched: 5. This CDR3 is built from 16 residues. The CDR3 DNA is TGTGCCAGCAGCTTTCCTAGCGGGAGGATTACAGATACGCAGTATTTT. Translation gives CASSFPSGRITDTQYF.

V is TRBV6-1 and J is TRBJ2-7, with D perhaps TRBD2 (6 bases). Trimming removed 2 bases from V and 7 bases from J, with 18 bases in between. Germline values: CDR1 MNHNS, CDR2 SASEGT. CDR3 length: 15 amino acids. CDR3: CASSEFGGGIGEQYF. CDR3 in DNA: TGTGCCAGCAGTGAATTCGGGGGAGGAATAGGGGAGCAGTACTTC.

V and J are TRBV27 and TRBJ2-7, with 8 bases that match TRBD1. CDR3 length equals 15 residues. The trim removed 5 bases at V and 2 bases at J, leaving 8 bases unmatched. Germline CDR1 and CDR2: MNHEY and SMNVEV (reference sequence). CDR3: CASSQWDRSPYEQYF. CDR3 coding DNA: TGTGCCAGCAGTCAATGGGACAGGAGCCCCTACGAGCAGTACTTC.

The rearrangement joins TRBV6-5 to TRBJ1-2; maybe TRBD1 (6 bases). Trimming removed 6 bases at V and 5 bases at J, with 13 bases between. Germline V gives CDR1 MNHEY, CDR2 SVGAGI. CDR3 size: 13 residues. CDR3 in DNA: TGTGCCAGCAGCCCCGACAGGTCTTATGGCTACACCTTC. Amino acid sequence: CASSPDRSYGYTF.

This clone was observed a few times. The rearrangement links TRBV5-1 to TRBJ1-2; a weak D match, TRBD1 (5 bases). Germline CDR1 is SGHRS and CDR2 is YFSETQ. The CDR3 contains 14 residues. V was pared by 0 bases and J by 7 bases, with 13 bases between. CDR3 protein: CASSLEGRDFGYTF. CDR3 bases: TGCGCCAGCAGCTTGGAGGGCAGGGACTTTGGCTACACCTTC.

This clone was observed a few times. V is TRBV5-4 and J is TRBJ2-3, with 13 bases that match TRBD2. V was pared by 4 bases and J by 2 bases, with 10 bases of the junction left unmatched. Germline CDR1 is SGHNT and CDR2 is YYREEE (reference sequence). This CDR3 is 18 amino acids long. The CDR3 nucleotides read TGTGCCAGCAGCCCGGGACTAGCGGGGAAGCCCCACACAGATACGCAGTATTTT. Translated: CASSPGLAGKPHTDTQYF. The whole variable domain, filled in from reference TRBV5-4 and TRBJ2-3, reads ETGVTQSPTHLIKTRGQQVTLRCSSQSGHNTVSWYQQALGQGPQFIFQYYREEENGRGNFPPRFSGLQFPNYSSELNVNALELDDSALYLCASSPGLAGKPHTDTQYFGPGTRLTVL.

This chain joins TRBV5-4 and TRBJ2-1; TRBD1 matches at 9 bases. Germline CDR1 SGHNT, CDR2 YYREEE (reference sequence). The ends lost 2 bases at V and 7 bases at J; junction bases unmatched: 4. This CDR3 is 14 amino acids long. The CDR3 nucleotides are TGTGCCAGCAGCTTTAGGACAGGGGTGAATGAGCAGTTCTTC. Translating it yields CASSFRTGVNEQFF.

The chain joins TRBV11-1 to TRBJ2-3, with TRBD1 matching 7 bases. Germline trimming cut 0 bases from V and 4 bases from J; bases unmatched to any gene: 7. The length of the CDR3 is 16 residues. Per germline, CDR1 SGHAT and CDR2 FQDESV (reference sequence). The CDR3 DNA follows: TGTGCCAGCAGCTTAGCTCGGACAGGCGGACCAGATACGCAGTATTTT. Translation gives CASSLARTGGPDTQYF.

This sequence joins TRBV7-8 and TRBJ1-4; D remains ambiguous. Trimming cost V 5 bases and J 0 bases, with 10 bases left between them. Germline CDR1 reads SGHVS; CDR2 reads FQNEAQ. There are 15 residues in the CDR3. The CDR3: CASSPLVTTNEKLFF. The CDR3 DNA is TGTGCCAGCAGCCCATTAGTTACAACTAATGAAAAACTGTTTTTT.

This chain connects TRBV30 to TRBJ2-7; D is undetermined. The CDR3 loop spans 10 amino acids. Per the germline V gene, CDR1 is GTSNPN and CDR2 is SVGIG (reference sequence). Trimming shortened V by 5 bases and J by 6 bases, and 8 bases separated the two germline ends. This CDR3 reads CAWGSFEQYF. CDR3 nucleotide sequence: TGTGCCTGGGGGTCATTCGAGCAGTACTTC. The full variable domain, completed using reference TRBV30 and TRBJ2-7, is SQTIHQWPATLVQPVGSPLSLECTVEGTSNPNLYWYRQAAGRGLQLLFYSVGIGQISSEVPQNLSASRPQDRQFILSSKKLLLSDSGFYLCAWGSFEQYFGPGTRLTVT.

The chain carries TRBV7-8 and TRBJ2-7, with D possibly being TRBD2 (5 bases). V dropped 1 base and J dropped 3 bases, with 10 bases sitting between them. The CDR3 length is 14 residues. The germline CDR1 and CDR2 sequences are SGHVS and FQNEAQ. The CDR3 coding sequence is TGTGCCAGCAGCTTAGATCCAGCGGTCTACGAGCAGTACTTC. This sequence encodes CASSLDPAVYEQYF.

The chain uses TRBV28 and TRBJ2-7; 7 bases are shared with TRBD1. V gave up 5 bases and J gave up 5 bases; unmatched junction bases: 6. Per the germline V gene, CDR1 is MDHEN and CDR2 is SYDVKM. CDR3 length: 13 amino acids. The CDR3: CASSILTGNEQYF. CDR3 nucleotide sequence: TGTGCCAGCAGTATACTGACAGGGAACGAGCAGTACTTC.

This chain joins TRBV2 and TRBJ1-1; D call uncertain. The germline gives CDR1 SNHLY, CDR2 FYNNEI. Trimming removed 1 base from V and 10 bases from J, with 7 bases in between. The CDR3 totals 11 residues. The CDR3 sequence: CASSEDLRAFF. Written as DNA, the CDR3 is TGTGCCAGCAGTGAAGATCTGAGAGCTTTCTTT.

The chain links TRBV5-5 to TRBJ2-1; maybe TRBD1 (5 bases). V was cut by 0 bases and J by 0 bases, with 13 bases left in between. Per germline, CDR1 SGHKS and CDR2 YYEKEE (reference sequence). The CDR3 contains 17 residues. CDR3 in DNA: TGTGCCAGCAGCTTGGGTACAGGTCGGAGCTCCTACAATGAGCAGTTCTTC. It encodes CASSLGTGRSSYNEQFF. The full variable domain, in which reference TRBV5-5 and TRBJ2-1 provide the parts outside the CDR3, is DAGVTQSPTHLIKTRGQQVTLRCSPISGHKSVSWYQQVLGQGPQFIFQYYEKEERGRGNFPDRFSARQFPNYSSELNVNALLLGDSALYLCASSLGTGRSSYNEQFFGPGTRLTVL.

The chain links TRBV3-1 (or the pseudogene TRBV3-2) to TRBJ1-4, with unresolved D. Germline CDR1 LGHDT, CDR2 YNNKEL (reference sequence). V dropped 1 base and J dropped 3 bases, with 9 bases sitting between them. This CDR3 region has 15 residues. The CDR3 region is CASSQGGWPNEKLFF. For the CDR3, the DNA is TGTGCCAGCAGCCAAGGAGGGTGGCCTAATGAAAAACTGTTTTTT.

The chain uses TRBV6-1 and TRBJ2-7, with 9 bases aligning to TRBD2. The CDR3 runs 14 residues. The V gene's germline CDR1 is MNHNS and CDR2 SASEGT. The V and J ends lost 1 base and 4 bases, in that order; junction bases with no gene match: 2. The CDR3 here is CASSEDLAGYEQYF. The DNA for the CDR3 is TGTGCCAGCAGTGAAGATCTAGCGGGATACGAGCAGTACTTC.